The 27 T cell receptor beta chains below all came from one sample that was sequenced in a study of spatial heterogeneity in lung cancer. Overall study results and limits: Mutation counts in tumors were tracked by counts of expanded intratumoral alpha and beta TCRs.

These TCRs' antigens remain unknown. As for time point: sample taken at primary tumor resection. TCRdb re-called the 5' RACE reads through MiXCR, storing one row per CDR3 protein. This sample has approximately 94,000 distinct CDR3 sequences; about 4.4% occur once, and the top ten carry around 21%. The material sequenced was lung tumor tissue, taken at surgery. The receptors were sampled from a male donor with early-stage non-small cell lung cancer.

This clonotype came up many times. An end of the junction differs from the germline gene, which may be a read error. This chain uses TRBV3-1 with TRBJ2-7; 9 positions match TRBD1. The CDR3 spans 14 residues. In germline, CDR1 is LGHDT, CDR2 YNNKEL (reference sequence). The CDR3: CASSQDLARGQGPF. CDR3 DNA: TGTGCCAGCAGCCAAGATTTAGCCCGAGGACAGGGGCCCTTC.

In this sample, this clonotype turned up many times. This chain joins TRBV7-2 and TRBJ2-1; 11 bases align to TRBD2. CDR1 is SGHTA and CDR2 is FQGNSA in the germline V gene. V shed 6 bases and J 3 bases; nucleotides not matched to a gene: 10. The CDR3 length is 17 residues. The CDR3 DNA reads TGTGCCAGCAGTCTTGTACCGGGACTAGCGGACTACAATGAGCAGTTCTTC. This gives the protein CASSLVPGLADYNEQFF.

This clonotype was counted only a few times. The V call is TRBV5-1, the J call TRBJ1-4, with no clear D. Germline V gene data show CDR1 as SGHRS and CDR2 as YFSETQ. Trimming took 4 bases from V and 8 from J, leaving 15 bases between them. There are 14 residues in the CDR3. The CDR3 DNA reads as TGCGCCAGCAGCGAGTCTTGGACTTACGAAAAACTGTTTTTT. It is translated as CASSESWTYEKLFF.

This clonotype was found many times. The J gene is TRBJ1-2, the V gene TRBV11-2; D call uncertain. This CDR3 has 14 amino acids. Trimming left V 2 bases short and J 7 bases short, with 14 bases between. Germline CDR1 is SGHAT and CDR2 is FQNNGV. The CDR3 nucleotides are TGTGCCAGCAGCTTAACCCCCGGTGGAGGTGGCTACACCTTC. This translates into CASSLTPGGGGYTF.

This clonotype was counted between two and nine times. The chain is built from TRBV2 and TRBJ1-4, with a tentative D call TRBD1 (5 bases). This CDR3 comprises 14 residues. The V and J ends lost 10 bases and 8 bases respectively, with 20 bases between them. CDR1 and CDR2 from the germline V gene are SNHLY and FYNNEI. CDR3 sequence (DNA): TGTGCCACTAATTGGTTGGACAATGGGGAAAAACTGTTTTTT. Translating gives CATNWLDNGEKLFF.

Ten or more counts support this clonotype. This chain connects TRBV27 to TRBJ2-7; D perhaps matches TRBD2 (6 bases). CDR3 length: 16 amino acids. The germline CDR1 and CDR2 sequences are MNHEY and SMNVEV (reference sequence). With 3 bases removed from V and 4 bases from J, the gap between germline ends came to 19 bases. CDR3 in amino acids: CASSFYGSNVWYEQYF. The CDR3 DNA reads TGTGCCAGCAGTTTCTACGGGAGTAACGTCTGGTACGAGCAGTACTTC.

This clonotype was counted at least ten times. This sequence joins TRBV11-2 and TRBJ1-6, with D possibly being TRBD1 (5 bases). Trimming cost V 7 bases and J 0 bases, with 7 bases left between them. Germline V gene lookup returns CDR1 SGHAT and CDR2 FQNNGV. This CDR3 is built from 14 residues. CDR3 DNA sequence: TGTGCCAGCAAGACAGCCTCCTATAATTCACCCCTCCACTTT. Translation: CASKTASYNSPLHF.

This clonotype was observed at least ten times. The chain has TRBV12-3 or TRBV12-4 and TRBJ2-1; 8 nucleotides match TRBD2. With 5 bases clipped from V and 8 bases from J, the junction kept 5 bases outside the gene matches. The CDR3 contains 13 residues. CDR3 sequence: CASSNRGGDEQFF. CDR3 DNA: TGTGCCAGCAGTAACCGGGGGGGGGATGAGCAGTTCTTC.

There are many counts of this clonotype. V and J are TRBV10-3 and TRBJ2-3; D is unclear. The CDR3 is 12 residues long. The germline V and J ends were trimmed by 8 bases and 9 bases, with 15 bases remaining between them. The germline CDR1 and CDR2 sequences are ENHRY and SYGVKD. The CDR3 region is CAIRGSQETQYF. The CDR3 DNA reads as TGTGCCATCCGAGGATCCCAGGAGACGCAGTATTTT.

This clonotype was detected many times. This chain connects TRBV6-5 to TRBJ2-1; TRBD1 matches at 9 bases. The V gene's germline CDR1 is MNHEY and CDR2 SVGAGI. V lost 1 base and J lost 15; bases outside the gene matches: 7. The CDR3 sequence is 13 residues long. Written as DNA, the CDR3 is TGTGCCAGCAGTTACTTATCCGGGACAGGGATGTTCTTC. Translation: CASSYLSGTGMFF.

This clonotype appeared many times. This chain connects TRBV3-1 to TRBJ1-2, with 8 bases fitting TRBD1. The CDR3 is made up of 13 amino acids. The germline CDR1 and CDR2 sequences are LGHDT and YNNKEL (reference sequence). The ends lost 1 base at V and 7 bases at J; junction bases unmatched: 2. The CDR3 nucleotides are TGTGCCAGCAGCCAAGTGACAGGGGTTGGCTACACCTTC. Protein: CASSQVTGVGYTF.

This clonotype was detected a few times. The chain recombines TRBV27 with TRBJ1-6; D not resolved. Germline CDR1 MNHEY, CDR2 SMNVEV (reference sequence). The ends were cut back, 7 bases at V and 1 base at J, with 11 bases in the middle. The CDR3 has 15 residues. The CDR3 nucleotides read TGTGCCAGCAACCACGGACGATCCTATAATTCACCCCTCCACTTT. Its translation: CASNHGRSYNSPLHF.

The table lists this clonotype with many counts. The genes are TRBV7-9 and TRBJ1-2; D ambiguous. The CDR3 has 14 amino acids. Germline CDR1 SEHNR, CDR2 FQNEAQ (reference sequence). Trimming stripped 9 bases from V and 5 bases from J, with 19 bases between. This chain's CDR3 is CASGQATNLYGYTF. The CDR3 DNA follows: TGTGCCAGTGGGCAGGCGACGAACCTTTATGGCTACACCTTC.

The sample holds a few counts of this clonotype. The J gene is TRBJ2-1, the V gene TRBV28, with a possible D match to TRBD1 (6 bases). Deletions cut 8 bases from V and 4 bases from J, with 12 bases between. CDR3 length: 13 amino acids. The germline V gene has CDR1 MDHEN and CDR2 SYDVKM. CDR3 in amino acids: CASSGEWYNEQFF. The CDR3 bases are TGTGCCAGCTCAGGGGAGTGGTACAATGAGCAGTTCTTC.

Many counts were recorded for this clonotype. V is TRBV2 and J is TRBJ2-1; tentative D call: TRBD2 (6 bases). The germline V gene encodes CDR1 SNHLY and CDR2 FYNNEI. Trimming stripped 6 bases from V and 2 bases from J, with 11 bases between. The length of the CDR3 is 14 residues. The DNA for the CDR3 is TGTGCCAGCAGGCGAAGGGAGGCCTACAATGAGCAGTTCTTC. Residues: CASRRREAYNEQFF.

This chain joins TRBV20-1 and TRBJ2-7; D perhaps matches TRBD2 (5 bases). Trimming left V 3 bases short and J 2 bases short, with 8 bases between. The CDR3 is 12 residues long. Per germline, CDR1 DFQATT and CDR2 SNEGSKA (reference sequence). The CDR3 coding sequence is TGCAGTGCTAGTTCGAGGGCCTACGAGCAGTACTTC. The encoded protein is CSASSRAYEQYF.

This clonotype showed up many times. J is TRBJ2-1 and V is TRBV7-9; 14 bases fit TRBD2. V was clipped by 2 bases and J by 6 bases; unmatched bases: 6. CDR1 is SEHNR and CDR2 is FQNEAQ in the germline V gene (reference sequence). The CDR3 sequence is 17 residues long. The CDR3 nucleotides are TGTGCCAGCAGCTTAAAAACGGGACTAGCGGGAGTCAATGAGCAGTTCTTC. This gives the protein CASSLKTGLAGVNEQFF.

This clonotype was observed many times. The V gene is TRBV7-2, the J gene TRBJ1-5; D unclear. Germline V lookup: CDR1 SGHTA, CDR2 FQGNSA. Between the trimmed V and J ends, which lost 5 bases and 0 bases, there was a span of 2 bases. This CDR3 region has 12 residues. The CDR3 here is CASSVSNQPQHF. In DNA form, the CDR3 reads TGTGCCAGCAGCGTTAGCAATCAGCCCCAGCATTTT. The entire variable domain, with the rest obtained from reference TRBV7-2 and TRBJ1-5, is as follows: GAGVSQSPSNKVTEKGKDVELRCDPISGHTALYWYRQSLGQGLEFLIYFQGNSAPDKSGLPSDRFSAERTGGSVSTLTIQRTQQEDSAVYLCASSVSNQPQHFGDGTRLSIL.

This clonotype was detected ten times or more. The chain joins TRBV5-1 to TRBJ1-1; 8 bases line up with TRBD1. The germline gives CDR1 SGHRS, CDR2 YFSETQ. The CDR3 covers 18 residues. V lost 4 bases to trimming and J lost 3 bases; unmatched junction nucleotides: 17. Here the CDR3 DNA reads TGCGCCAGCAGCCCGACCCCGACAGGGGTCGGGTTGGACACTGAAGCTTTCTTT. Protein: CASSPTPTGVGLDTEAFF.

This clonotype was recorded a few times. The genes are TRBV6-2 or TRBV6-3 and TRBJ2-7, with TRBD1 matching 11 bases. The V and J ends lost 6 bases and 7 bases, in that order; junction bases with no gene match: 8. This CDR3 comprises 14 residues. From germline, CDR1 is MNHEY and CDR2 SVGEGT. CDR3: CASRDRGPTREQYF. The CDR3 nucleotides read TGTGCCAGCAGGGACAGGGGGCCGACACGGGAGCAGTACTTC.

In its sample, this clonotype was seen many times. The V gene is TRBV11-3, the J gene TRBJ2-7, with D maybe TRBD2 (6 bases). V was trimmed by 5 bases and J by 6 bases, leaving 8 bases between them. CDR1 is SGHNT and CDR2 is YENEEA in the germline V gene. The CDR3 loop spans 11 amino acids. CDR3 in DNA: TGTGCCAGCAGCGGGGGGAGCGAGCAGTACTTC. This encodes CASSGGSEQYF.

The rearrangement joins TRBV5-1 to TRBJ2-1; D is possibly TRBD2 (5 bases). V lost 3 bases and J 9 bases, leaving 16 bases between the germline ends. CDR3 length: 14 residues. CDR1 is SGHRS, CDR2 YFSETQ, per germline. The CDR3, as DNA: TGCGCCAGCAGCTCTCAACTAGACTTGGGTGAGCAGTTCTTC. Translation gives CASSSQLDLGEQFF.

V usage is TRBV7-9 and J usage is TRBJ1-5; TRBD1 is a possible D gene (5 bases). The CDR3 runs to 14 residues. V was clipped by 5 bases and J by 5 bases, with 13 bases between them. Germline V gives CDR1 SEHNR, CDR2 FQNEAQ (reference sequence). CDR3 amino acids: CASSQGLNHQPQHF. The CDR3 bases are TGTGCCAGCAGCCAGGGACTTAATCATCAGCCCCAGCATTTT.

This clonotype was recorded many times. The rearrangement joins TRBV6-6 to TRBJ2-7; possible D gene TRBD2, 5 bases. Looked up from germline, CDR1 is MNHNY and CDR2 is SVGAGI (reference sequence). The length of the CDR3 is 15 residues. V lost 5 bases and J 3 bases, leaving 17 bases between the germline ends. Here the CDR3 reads CASSRAVLEGYEQYF. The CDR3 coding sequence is TGTGCCAGCAGTAGAGCGGTCCTCGAGGGCTACGAGCAGTACTTC.

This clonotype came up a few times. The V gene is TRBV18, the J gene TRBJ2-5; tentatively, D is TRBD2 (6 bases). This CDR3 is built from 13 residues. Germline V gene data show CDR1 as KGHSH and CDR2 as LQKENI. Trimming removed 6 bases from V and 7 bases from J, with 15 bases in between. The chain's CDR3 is CASSTEGRGTQYF. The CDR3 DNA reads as TGTGCCAGCTCCACGGAGGGCCGAGGGACCCAGTACTTC.

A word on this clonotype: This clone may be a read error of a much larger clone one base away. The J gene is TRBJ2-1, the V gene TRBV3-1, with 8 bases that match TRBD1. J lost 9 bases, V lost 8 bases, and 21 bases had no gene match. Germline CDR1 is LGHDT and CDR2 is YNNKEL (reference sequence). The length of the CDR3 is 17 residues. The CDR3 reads CASGPSPGQGWRGEQFF. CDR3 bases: TGTGCCAGCGGCCCCAGCCCCGGACAGGGATGGCGTGGTGAGCAGTTCTTC.

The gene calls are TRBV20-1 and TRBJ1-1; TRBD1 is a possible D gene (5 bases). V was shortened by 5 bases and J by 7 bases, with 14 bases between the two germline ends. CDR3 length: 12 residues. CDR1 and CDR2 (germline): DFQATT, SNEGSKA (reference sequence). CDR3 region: CSASGFSHEAFF. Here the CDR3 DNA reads TGCAGTGCTTCAGGGTTCTCCCATGAAGCTTTCTTT.